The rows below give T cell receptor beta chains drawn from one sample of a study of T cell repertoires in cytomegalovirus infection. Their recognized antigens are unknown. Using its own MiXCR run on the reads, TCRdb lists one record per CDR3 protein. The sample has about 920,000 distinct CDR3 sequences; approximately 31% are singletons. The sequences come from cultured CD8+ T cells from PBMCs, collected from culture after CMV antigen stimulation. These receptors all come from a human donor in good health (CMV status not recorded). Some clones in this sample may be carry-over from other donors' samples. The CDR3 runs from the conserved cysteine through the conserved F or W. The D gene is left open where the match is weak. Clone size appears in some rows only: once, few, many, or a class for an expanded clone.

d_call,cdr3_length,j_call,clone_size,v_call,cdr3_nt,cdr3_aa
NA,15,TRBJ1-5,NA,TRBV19,TGTGCCAGTAGTATCCTCCGTGACACCCATCAGCCCCAGCATTTT,CASSILRDTHQPQHF
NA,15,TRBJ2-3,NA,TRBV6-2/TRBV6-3,TGTGCCAGCAGTTATCCGGCGGGTTTCACAGATACGCAGTATTTT,CASSYPAGFTDTQYF
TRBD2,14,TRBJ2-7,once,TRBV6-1,TGTGCCAGCTATCTAGCGGGGGGCTCCTACGAGCAGTACTTC,CASYLAGGSYEQYF
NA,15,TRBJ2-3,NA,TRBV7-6,TGTGCCAGCAGTTCTTGGGGGATGGGAATAGATACGCAGTATTTT,CASSSWGMGIDTQYF
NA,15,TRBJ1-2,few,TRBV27,TGTGCCAGCAGCTACTTGCAGCCACGCGAGGGGGGCTACACCTTC,CASSYLQPREGGYTF
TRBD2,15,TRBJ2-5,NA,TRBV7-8,TGTGCCAGCAGCTTAACCGGGACTAACCTCTGGACCCAGTACTTC,CASSLTGTNLWTQYF
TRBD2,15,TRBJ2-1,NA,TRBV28,TGTGCCAGCAGAAAACTTACTGGACTAGTCATTGAGCAGTTCTTC,CASRKLTGLVIEQFF
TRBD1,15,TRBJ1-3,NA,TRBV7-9,TGTGCCAGCAGCGGACAGGGTCTAGATGGAAACACCATATATTTT,CASSGQGLDGNTIYF
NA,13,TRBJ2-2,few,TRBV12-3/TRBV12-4,TGTGCCAGCACGGGGGTGAGCACCGGGGAGCTGTTTTTT,CASTGVSTGELFF
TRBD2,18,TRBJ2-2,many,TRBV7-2,TGTGCCAGCAGCCCAAGGGCTAGCGGGGGGGCTAACACCGGGGAGCTGTTTTTT,CASSPRASGGANTGELFF
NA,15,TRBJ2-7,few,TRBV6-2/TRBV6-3,TGTGCCAGCAGGGACATCCTCGGCTGGGCCTACGAGCAGTACTTC,CASRDILGWAYEQYF
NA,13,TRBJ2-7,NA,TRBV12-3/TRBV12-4,TGTGCCAGCAGTTTAGGTCAGGTCGACCTCCAGTACTTC,CASSLGQVDLQYF
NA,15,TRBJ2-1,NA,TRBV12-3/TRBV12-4,TGTGCCAGCAGCCAAGTTGGGACGAGGAGCAATGAGCAGTTCTTC,CASSQVGTRSNEQFF
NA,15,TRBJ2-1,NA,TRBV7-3,TGTGCCAGCAGCCCCAGCCCAGGGTGGAACAATGAGCAGTTCTTC,CASSPSPGWNNEQFF
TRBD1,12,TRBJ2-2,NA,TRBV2,TGTGCCAGGGACAGGGCGAGCGGGGAGCTGTTTTTT,CARDRASGELFF
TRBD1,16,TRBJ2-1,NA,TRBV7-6,TGTGCCAGCAGCTTACTCCGGACAGGGAGCTACAATGAGCAGTTCTTC,CASSLLRTGSYNEQFF
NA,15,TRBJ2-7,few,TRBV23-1,TGCGCCAGCAGTCAATCCGTTCCGGGGGCCTACGAGCAGTACTTC,CASSQSVPGAYEQYF
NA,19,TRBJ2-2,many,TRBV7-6,TGTGCCAGCAGCTTCGCTGCCCTGAGACTTGGGGGGCACACCGGGGAGCTGTTTTTT,CASSFAALRLGGHTGELFF
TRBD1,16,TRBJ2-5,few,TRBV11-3,TGTGCCAGCAGCACAAGGGACAGGGGCGACCAAGAGACCCAGTACTTC,CASSTRDRGDQETQYF
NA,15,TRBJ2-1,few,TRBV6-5,TGTGCCAGCAGTTACGGGGTAGGAGCCTACAATGAGCAGTTCTTC,CASSYGVGAYNEQFF
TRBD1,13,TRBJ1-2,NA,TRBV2,TGTGCCAGCACCCGGGACAGAAAATATGGCTACACCTTC,CASTRDRKYGYTF
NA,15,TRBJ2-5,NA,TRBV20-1,TGCAGTGCTACCCGGCGAGCCAGCCCGCAAGAGACCCAGTACTTC,CSATRRASPQETQYF
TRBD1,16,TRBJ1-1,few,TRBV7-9,TGTGCCAGCAGGGCTGGCGGACAGGGGGCCGGGACTGAAGCTTTCTTT,CASRAGGQGAGTEAFF
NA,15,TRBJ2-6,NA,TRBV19,TGTGCCAGTAGACCACAGCGCTCTGGGGCCAACGTCCTGACTTTC,CASRPQRSGANVLTF
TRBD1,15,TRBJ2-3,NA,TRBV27,TGTGCCAGCAGTTTATCGAGGACAGGACTGGATACGCAGTATTTT,CASSLSRTGLDTQYF
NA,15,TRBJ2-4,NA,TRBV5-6,TGTGCCAGCAGCTTAGGAACAGGATTAATAAACATTCAGTACTTC,CASSLGTGLINIQYF
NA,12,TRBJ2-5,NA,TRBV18,TGTGCCAGCAACCCGGGAGAGCAGACCCAGTACTTC,CASNPGEQTQYF
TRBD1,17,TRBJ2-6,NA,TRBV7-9,TGTGCCAGCAGCACGGGACAGTTTAACTCTGGGGCCAACGTCCTGACTTTC,CASSTGQFNSGANVLTF
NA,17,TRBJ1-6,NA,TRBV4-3,TGCGCCAGCAGCCAGTCGCCCCATCGAGCGACCAATTCACCCCTCCACTTT,CASSQSPHRATNSPLHF
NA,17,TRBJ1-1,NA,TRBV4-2,TGTGCCAGCAGCCAAGAGGTCGACAGCTACATGAACACTGAAGCTTTCTTT,CASSQEVDSYMNTEAFF
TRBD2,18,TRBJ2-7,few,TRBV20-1,TGCAGTGCCCAGGGTCTAGCGGGTGGAGCCATCGATACCTACGAGCAGTACTTC,CSAQGLAGGAIDTYEQYF
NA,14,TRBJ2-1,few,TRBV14,TGTGCCACCATGGCTTGGGGCGGGAACAATGAGCAGTTCTTC,CATMAWGGNNEQFF
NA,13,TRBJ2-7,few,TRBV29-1,TGCAGCGCGGGGGACGGATCTTACTACGAGCAGTACTTC,CSAGDGSYYEQYF